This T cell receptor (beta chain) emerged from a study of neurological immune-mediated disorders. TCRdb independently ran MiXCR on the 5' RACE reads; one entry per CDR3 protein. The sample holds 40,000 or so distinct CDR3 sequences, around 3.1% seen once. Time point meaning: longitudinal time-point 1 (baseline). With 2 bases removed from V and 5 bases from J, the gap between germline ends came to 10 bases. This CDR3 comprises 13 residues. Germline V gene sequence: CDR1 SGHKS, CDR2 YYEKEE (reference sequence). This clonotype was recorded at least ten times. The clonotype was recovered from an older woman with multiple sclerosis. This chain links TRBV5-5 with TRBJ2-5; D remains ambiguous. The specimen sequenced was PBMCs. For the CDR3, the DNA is TGTGCCAGCAGCTTTCGTGCCGGCGAGACCCAGTACTTC. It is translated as CASSFRAGETQYF.